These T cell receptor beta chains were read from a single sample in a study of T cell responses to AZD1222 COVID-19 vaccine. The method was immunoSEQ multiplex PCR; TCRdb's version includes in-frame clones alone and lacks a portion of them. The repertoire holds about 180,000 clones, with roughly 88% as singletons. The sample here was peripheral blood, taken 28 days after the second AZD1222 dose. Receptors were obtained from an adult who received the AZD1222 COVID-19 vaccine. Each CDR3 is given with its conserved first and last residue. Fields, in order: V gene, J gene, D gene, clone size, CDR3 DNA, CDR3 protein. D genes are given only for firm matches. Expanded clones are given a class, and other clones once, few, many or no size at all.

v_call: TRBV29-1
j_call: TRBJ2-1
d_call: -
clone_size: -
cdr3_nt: TGCAGCGTTCTCCGGGGGATAGGGGATGAGCAGTTCTTC
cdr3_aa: CSVLRGIGDEQFF

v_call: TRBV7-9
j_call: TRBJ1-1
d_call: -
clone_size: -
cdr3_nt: TGTGCCAGCAGCTTAGGTATACGACGCGGGGCTAAAAACACTGAAGCTTTCTTT
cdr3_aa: CASSLGIRRGAKNTEAFF

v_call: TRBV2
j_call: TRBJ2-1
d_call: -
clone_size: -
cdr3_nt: TGTGCCAGCAGTGTGGATGCATACAATGAGCAGTTCTTC
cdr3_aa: CASSVDAYNEQFF

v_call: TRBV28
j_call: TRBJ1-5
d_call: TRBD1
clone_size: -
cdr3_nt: TGTGCCAGCAGTGCAGGGGGTGGGGGCAATCAGCCCCAGCATTTT
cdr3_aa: CASSAGGGGNQPQHF

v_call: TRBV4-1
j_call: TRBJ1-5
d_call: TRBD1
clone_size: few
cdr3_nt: TGCGCCAGCAGCCAAGAGACAGGGTATAGCAATCAGCCCCAGCATTTT
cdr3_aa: CASSQETGYSNQPQHF

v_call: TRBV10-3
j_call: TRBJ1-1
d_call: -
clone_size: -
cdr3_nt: TGTGCCATCAGTGAGAGGCCAGAGAACACTGAAGCTTTCTTT
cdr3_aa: CAISERPENTEAFF

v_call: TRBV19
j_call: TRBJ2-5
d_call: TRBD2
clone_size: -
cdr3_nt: TGTGCCAGTAGCCGGACTAGCGGGGCCTCAAGAGAGACCCAGTACTTC
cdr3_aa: CASSRTSGASRETQYF

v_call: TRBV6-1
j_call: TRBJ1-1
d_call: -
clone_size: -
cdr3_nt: TGTGCCAGCAGTGAGGGACGGGGGGACACTGAAGCTTTCTTT
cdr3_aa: CASSEGRGDTEAFF

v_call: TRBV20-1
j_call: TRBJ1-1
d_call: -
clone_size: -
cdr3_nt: TGCAGTGCTAAGGGGAACACTGAAGCTTTCTTT
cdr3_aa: CSAKGNTEAFF

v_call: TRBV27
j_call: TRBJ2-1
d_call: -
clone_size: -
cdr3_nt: TGTGCCAGCAGTTTAACTCAGGGTGTCTACAATGAGCAGTTCTTC
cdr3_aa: CASSLTQGVYNEQFF

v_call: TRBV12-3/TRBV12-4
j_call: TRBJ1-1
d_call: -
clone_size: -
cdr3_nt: TGTGCCAGCAGTTTAGCGCACACTGAAGCTTTCTTT
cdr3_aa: CASSLAHTEAFF

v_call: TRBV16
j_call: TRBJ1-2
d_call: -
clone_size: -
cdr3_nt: TGTGCCAGCAGCCAATGGGCCCAGGGCCACTATGGCTACACCTTC
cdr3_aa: CASSQWAQGHYGYTF

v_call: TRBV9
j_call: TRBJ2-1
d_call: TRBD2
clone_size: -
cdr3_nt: TGTGCCAGCAGCTCGGCGGGGGGGAACAATGAGCAGTTCTTC
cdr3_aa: CASSSAGGNNEQFF

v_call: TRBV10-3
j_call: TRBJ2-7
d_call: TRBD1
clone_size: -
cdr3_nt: TGTGCCATCAGGGGACAGCCGGGTGGAAACGAGCAGTACTTC
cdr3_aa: CAIRGQPGGNEQYF

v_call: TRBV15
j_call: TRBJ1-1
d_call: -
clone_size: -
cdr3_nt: TGTGCCACCAGCAGAGGAGGGAGCACTGAAGCTTTCTTT
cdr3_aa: CATSRGGSTEAFF

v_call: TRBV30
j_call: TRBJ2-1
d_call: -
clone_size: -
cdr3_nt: TGTGCCTGGACGATTGCAGGGTCCTACAATGAGCAGTTCTTC
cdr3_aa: CAWTIAGSYNEQFF

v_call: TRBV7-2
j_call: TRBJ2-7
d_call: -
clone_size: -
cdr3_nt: TGTGCCAGCAGCCGCACGTGGGTCAACGAGCAGTACTTC
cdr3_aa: CASSRTWVNEQYF

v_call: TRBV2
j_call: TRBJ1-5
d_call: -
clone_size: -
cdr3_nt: TGTGCCAGCACCGGACGGGGATATAGCAATCAGCCCCAGCATTTT
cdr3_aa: CASTGRGYSNQPQHF

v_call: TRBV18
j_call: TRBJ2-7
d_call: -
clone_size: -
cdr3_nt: TGTGCCAGCTCACCATCTGTCCGGCGGAACTCCTACGAGCAGTACTTC
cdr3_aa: CASSPSVRRNSYEQYF

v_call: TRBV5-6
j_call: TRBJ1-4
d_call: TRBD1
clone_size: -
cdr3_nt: TGTGCCAGCAGCTTACAGGGGGTTAATGAAAAACTGTTTTTT
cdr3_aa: CASSLQGVNEKLFF

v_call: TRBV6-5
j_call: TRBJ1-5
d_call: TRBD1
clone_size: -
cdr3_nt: TGTGCCAGCAGTCCCGGGACAGATAGCAATCAGCCCCAGCATTTT
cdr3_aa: CASSPGTDSNQPQHF

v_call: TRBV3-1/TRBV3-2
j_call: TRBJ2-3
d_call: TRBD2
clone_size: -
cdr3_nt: TGTGCCAGCAGCCAAGATACTCGTAGAGCGGGGTACAAGTATTTT
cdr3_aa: CASSQDTRRAGYKYF

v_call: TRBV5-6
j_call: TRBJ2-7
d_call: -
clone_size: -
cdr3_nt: TGTGCCAGCAGCTTGAACAGACCATCCTACGAGCAGTACTTC
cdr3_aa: CASSLNRPSYEQYF

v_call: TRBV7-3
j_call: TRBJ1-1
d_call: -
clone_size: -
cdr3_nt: TGTGCCAGCAGACCCTCCGGACAGAACACTGAAGCTTTCTTT
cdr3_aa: CASRPSGQNTEAFF

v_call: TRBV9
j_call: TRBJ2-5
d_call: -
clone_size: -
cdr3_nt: TGTGCCAGCAGCGTAGGGGGGGAGACCCAGTACTTC
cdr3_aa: CASSVGGETQYF

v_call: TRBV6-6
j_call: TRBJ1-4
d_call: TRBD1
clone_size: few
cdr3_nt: TGTGCCAGCAGGACCGGACAGGGGAGTAGAAAACTGTTTTTT
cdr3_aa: CASRTGQGSRKLFF

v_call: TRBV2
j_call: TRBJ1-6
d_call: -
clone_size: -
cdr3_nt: TGTGCCAGCAGTGAAGAAGGAGGCGCTTCCCATTCACCCCTCCACTTT
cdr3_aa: CASSEEGGASHSPLHF

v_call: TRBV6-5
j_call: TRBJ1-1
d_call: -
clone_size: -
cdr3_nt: TGTGCCACCTTAGGGGCGGGGGGAATGAACACTGAAGCTTTCTTT
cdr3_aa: CATLGAGGMNTEAFF

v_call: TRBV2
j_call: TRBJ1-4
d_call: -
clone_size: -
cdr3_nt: TGTGCCAGCAGCCAGGGAGCCCCTAATGAAAAACTGTTTTTT
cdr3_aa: CASSQGAPNEKLFF

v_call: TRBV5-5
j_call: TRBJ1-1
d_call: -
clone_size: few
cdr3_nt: TGTGCCAGCAGCTTACTAGACAGGACTGTTCTGAACACTGAAGCTTTCTTT
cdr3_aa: CASSLLDRTVLNTEAFF

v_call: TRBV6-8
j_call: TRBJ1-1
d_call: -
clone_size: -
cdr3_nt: TGTGCCAGCAGTTACCCTGCCAAGGATCACACTGAAGCTTTCTTT
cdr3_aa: CASSYPAKDHTEAFF

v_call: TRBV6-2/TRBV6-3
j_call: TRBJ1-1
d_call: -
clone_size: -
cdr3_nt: TGTGCCAGCAGTTGGGGCAGGACAGCCAACACTGAAGCTTTCTTT
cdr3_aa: CASSWGRTANTEAFF

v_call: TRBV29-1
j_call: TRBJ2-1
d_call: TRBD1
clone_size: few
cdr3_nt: TGCAGCGTTGACTCCGGGACAGGTAAATATGAGCAGTTCTTC
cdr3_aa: CSVDSGTGKYEQFF

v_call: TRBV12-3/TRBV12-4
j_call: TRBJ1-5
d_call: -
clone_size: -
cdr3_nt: TGTGCCAGCAGTGGGTCTAATCAGCCCCAGCATTTT
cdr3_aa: CASSGSNQPQHF

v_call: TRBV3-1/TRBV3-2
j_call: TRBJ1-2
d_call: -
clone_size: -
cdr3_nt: TGTGCCAGCAGCCAAGGGCATGGCTACACCTTC
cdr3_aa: CASSQGHGYTF

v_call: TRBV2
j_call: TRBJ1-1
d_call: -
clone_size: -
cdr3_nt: TGTGCCAGCAGTGAACCCCGACAACAAATCGCTTTCTTT
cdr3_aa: CASSEPRQQIAFF

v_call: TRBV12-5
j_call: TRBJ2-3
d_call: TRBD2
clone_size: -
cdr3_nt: TGTGCTAGTGGTTTGGGGCTAGCGGCGACCACAGATACGCAGTATTTT
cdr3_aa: CASGLGLAATTDTQYF

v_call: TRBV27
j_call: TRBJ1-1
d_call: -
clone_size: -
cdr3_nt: TGTGCCAGCAGTTTCGTGGAGGGGAACACTGAAGCTTTCTTT
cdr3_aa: CASSFVEGNTEAFF

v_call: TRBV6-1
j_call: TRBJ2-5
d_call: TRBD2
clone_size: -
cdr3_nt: TGTGCCAGCAGTGGGGCGGGACTAGGGTTCCAAGAGACCCAGTACTTC
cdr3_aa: CASSGAGLGFQETQYF

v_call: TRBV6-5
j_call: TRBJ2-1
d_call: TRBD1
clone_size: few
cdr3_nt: TGTGCCAGCAGCTACAGGGGTGACGGCTCCTACAATGAGCAGTTCTTC
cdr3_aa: CASSYRGDGSYNEQFF

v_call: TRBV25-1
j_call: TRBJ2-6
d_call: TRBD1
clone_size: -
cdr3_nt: TGTGCCAGCAGTTCGGAGACAGGGGTGATAGGGGCCAACGTCCTGACTTTC
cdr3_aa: CASSSETGVIGANVLTF

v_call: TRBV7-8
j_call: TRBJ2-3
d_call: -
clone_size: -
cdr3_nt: TGTGCCAGCAGCTTACTAGCTAATACGCAGTATTTT
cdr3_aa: CASSLLANTQYF

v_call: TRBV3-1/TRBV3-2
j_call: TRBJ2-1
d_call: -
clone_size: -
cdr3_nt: TGTGCCAGCAGCCAAGTACGGAGCTCCTACAATGAGCAGTTCTTC
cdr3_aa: CASSQVRSSYNEQFF

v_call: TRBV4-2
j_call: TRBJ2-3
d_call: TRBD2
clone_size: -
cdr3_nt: TGTGCCAGCAGCCAACTAGCGGGGGTTTACACAGATACGCAGTATTTT
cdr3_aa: CASSQLAGVYTDTQYF

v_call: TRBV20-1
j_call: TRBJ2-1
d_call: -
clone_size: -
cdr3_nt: TGCAGTGCTCGCCGGGACAATGAGCAGTTCTTC
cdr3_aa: CSARRDNEQFF

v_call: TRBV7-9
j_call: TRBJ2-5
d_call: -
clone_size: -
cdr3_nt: TGTGCCAGCAGCCCGACAGAGGTCCAAGAGACCCAGTACTTC
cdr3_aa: CASSPTEVQETQYF

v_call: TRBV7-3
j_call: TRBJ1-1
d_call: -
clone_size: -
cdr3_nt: TGTGCCAGCAGCCCTAGCCCGCCAGGGGTGAACACTGAAGCTTTCTTT
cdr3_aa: CASSPSPPGVNTEAFF

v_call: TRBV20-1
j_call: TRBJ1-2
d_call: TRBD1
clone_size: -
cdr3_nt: TGCAGTGCTAGTGGGGCGACAGGGGGGTATGATGGCTACACCTTC
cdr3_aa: CSASGATGGYDGYTF

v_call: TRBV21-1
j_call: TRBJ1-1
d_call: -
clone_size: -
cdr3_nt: TGTGCCAGCAGCCCTCAGCTCCCAAACACTGAAGCTTTCTTT
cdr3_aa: CASSPQLPNTEAFF